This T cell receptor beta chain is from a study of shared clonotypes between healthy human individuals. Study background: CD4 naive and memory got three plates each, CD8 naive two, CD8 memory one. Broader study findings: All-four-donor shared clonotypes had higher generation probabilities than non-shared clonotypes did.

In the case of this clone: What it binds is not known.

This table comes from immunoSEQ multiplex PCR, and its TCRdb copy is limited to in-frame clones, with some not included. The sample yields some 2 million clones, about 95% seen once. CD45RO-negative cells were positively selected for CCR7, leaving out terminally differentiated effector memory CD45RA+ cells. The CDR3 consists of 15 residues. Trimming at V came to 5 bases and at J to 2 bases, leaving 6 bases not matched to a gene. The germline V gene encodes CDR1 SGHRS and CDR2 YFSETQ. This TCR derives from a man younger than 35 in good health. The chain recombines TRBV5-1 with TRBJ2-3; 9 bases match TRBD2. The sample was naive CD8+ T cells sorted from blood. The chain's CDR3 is CASRRVAGVTDTQYF. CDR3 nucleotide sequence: TGCGCCAGCAGACGTGTAGCGGGGGTCACAGATACGCAGTATTTT.